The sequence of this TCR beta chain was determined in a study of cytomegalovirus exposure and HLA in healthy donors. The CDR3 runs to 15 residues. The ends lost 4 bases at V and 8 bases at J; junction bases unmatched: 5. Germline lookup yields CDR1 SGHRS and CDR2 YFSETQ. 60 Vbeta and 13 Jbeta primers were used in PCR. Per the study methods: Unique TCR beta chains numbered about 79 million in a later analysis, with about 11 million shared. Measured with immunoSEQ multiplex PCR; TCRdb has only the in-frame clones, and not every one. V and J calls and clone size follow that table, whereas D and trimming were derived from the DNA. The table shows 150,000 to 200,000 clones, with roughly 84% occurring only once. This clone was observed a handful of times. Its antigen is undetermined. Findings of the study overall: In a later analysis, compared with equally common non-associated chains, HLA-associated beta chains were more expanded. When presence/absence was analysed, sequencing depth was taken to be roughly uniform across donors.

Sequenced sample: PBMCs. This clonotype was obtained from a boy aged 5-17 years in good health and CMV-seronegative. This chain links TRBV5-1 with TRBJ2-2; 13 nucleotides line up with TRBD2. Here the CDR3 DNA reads TGCGCCAGCAGCCACGGACTAGCGGGAGCGGGGGAGCTGTTTTTT. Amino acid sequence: CASSHGLAGAGELFF.